The rows below give T cell receptor beta chains drawn from one sample of a study of OX40 agonist ivuxolimab in advanced cancers. This table comes from immunoSEQ multiplex PCR, and its TCRdb copy is limited to in-frame clones, with some not included. The sample consists of about 78,000 clones, almost 95% of them appearing once. The sample here was CD4+ or CD8+ T cells sorted from blood, taken in a trial of the OX40 agonist ivuxolimab. These receptors were collected from an adult with an advanced solid tumor such as melanoma, head and neck, liver or kidney cancer. Each CDR3 is given with its conserved first and last residue.

j_call v_call cdr3_aa
TRBJ1-2 TRBV6-5 CASSYSTRFQLGYTF
TRBJ1-6 TRBV4-2 CASSQEGGDSPLHF
TRBJ2-7 TRBV7-2 CASSPSRDYEQYF
TRBJ1-2 TRBV9 CASSVGDRHLAYTF
TRBJ2-1 TRBV7-2 CASSQGPGRALFF
TRBJ2-2 TRBV6-1 CASSESIGELFF
TRBJ1-4 TRBV10-3 CAISIATNEKLFF
TRBJ2-7 TRBV19 CASTSQGGNEQYF
TRBJ2-5 TRBV29-1 CSVEDLQGPETQYF
TRBJ1-4 TRBV7-9 CASSFSLVGEKLFF
TRBJ2-1 TRBV6-1 CASRDRGVNEQFF
TRBJ1-6 TRBV10-3 CAISEGTGPNSPLHF
TRBJ1-1 TRBV5-1 CASSLDRGNTEAFF
TRBJ2-3 TRBV5-4 CASSLPGGRVADTQYF
TRBJ1-4 TRBV28 CASSLNQDEKLFF
TRBJ1-3 TRBV15 CATSRDVTVSGNTIYF
TRBJ1-5 TRBV5-1 CASSLEGAQNQPQHF